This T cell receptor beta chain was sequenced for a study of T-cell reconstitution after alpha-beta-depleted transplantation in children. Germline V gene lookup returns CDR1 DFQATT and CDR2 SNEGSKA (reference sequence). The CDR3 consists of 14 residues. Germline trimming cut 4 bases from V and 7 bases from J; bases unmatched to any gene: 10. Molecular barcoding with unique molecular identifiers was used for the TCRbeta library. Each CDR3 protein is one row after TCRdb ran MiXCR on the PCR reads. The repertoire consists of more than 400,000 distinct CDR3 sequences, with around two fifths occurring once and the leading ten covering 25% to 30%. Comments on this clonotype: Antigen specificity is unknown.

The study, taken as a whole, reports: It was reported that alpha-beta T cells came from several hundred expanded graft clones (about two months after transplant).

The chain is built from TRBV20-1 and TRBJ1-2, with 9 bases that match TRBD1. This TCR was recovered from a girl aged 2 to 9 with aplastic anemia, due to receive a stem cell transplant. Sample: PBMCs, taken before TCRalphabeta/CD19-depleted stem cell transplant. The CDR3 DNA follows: TGCAGTGCTAATCTGGGACAGGGCTTTGCTGGCTACACCTTC. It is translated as CSANLGQGFAGYTF.